This section outlines one T cell receptor (beta chain) sequence together with its context. The entry originates in a study of blood T cell repertoires in COVID-19. About the study: T cells, B-cell-depleted T cells, or PBMCs supplied cDNA or gDNA.

This CDR3 spans 14 amino acids. Germline CDR1 reads SGHNT; CDR2 reads YYREEE (reference sequence). V was shortened by 2 bases and J by 3 bases, with 9 bases between the two germline ends. Repertoires were generated with immunoSEQ multiplex PCR, while TCRdb's copy carries only in-frame clones and drops some. The sample holds roughly 140,000 clones, 65% to 85% seen once. The receptor was derived from a woman in her 50s with acute or convalescent COVID-19. This sequence joins TRBV5-4 and TRBJ1-5, with D tentatively TRBD1 (5 bases). Sequenced input: peripheral blood. CDR3 loop: CASSFGRANQPQHF. The CDR3 nucleotides are TGTGCCAGCAGCTTCGGCAGGGCCAATCAGCCCCAGCATTTT. The full variable domain, in which reference TRBV5-4 and TRBJ1-5 provide the parts outside the CDR3, is ETGVTQSPTHLIKTRGQQVTLRCSSQSGHNTVSWYQQALGQGPQFIFQYYREEENGRGNFPPRFSGLQFPNYSSELNVNALELDDSALYLCASSFGRANQPQHFGDGTRLSIL.